This T cell receptor (beta chain) was retrieved from a study of liver allograft versus peripheral blood T cells. Study as a whole: The study compared liver allograft T cell receptor repertoires against peripheral blood repertoires of liver transplant recipients.

The study, taken as a whole, reports: Repertoires of T cell receptors in liver allografts reportedly differed from peripheral blood repertoires.

The CDR3 runs 15 residues. V was clipped by 1 base and J by 8 bases; unmatched bases: 5. Germline CDR1 MNHNY, CDR2 SVGAGI (reference sequence). This clonotype qualifies as medium-sized. Its specificity is not known. From the reads, TCRdb called clonotypes with MiXCR, one entry per CDR3 protein. The sample consists of several thousand distinct CDR3 sequences, over 15% of them appearing once. This receptor was identified in a human patient who had a liver transplant. Some of the T cells may derive from the graft donor. V gene TRBV6-6 combines with J gene TRBJ1-6; TRBD1 matches at 7 bases. CDR3 residues: CASSYLTGSDSPLHF. As DNA, the CDR3 is TGTGCCAGCAGTTACTTGACAGGGTCGGATTCACCCCTCCACTTT.